A single sample is the source of the 5 T cell receptor beta chains below, sequenced in a study of CD8+ T cells in alopecia areata. Investigators isolated RNA and reverse transcribed it into cDNA to act as the sequencing template. Only in-frame clones appear in the TCRdb table, and some are missing; sequencing was by immunoSEQ multiplex PCR. The data contain 200,000 to 250,000 clones, about 60% of them singletons. This specimen was CD4+ T cells sorted from blood, taken at week 0. The source of these receptors is a human donor with alopecia areata.

The chain combines TRBV7-9 with TRBJ1-1; D may be TRBD1 (5 bases). With 1 base removed from V and 11 bases from J, the gap between germline ends came to 14 bases. CDR1 is SEHNR, CDR2 FQNEAQ, per germline (reference sequence). CDR3 size: 13 residues. DNA for the CDR3: TGTGCCAGCAGCTTAGATGTCAGGGCCGGGGCTTTCTTT. This gives the protein CASSLDVRAGAFF. Filled out from reference TRBV7-9 and TRBJ1-1, the complete variable domain reads DTGVSQNPRHKITKRGQNVTFRCDPISEHNRLYWYRQTLGQGPEFLTYFQNEAQLEKSRLLSDRFSAERPKGSFSTLEIQRTEQGDSAMYLCASSLDVRAGAFFGQGTRLTVV.

This clone was detected only a few times. The V and J genes are TRBV29-1 and TRBJ2-7; tentative D call: TRBD2 (5 bases). Germline V gives CDR1 SQVTM, CDR2 ANQGSEA. The CDR3 consists of 13 residues. V shed 6 bases and J shed 3 bases, with 15 bases lying between them. The CDR3 nucleotides are TGCAGCGTAACGGGCCGCAGCGGCTACGAGCAGTACTTC. Its protein is CSVTGRSGYEQYF.

The chain combines TRBV7-9 with TRBJ2-1; D call uncertain. The germline V gene encodes CDR1 SEHNR and CDR2 FQNEAQ (reference sequence). Trimming removed 1 base at V and 0 bases at J, with 4 bases between. The CDR3 loop spans 14 amino acids. CDR3 residues: CASSLVVSYNEQFF. CDR3 sequence (DNA): TGTGCCAGCAGCTTAGTCGTCTCCTACAATGAGCAGTTCTTC.

This chain joins TRBV18 and TRBJ2-1, with D perhaps matching TRBD2 (6 bases). V was pared by 6 bases and J by 12 bases, with 12 bases between. Germline V gene data show CDR1 as KGHSH and CDR2 as LQKENI. This CDR3 region has 11 residues. CDR3 residues: CASSTPGLQFF. In nucleotides, the CDR3 is TGTGCCAGCTCGACCCCGGGACTGCAGTTCTTC.

The gene calls are TRBV7-9 and TRBJ1-2; possible D gene TRBD1, 5 bases. Trimming took 1 base from V and 1 from J, leaving 7 bases between them. In germline, CDR1 is SEHNR, CDR2 FQNEAQ (reference sequence). The CDR3 spans 14 residues. The CDR3 region is CASSLEQGNYGYTF. CDR3 nucleotide sequence: TGTGCCAGCAGCTTAGAGCAGGGTAACTATGGCTACACCTTC.